Given below is one T cell receptor (beta chain) in context. Its specificity is unknown. This CDR3 comprises 15 residues. Germline V lookup: CDR1 SNHLY, CDR2 FYNNEI. Trimming cost V 3 bases and J 5 bases; bases outside gene matches: 6. The sample belongs to a study of identical twins. Findings of the study overall: Among beta out-of-frame sequences, excess sharing between twins appeared weaker.

TCRdb reanalysed the 5' RACE reads using MiXCR and keeps one entry per CDR3 protein. Found here are approximately 190,000 distinct CDR3 sequences, around 15% of them singletons; the top ten hold 35% to 50%. A further study also used this sample, focusing on T cells expressing NK-cell markers.

The TCR originated in a woman between 18 and 29 years old in good health. The chain joins TRBV2 to TRBJ1-1, with 10 nucleotides matching TRBD1. The source material was CD8+ T cells sorted from blood. The chain's CDR3 is CASSETGGKFTEAFF. The CDR3 DNA sequence: TGTGCCAGCAGTGAGACAGGGGGCAAGTTTACTGAAGCTTTCTTT.